This TCR beta chain is drawn from a study of neurological immune-mediated disorders. Findings of the study overall: Whereas HTLV-1-associated myelopathy showed the most TCR clonal expansion, multiple sclerosis showed the least, with levels below those of healthy controls.

Described time point: longitudinal time-point 3. Unsorted libraries were derived from 2 million PBMCs stored at -80 C. CDR3 length: 16 residues. Germline assignment: CDR1 DFQATT and CDR2 SNEGSKA (reference sequence). J lost 6 bases, V lost 0 bases, and 3 bases had no gene match. This clonotype was picked up many times. Antigen specificity is unknown. Synthesis of cDNA was carried out by template-switch 5'RACE. The reaction used 10-nucleotide random UMIs. TCRdb used MiXCR to reprocess the 5' RACE reads, holding one entry per CDR3 protein. Among roughly 100,000 distinct CDR3 sequences listed, approximately 10% were seen once.

Source material: PBMCs. The chain recombines TRBV20-1 with TRBJ2-1, with TRBD2 matching 15 bases. This sequence originates from a female donor with HTLV-1-associated myelopathy (HAM/TSP). This CDR3 reads CSARDWTSGGANEQFF. CDR3 DNA: TGCAGTGCTAGAGATTGGACTAGCGGGGGGGCCAATGAGCAGTTCTTC.